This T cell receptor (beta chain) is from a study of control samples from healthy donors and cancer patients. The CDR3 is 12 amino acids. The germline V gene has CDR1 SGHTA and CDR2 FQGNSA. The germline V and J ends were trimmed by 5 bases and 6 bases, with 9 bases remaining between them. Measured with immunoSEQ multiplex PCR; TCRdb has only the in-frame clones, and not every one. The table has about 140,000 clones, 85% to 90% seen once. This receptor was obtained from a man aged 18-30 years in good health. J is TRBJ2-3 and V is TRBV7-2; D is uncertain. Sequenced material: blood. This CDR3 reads CASSDPEDTQYF. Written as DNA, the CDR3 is TGTGCCAGCAGCGACCCAGAGGATACGCAGTATTTT.